A single sample is the source of the 17 T cell receptor beta chains below, sequenced in a study of a mutant IDH1 vaccine in newly diagnosed glioma. Their recognized antigens are unknown. Sample time point: week 23, last vaccination. Vaccine doses each comprised 300 ug of mutant IDH1 20-mer peptide, with topical imiquimod. Assay: immunoSEQ multiplex PCR; the TCRdb copy retains only in-frame clones and omits some. The sample records about 55,000 clones, 75% to 85% being singletons. The sample was PBMCs, taken from a glioma patient whose treatment included an IDH1 peptide vaccine. Receptors were obtained from a man aged 40-49 years with glioma.

This clone was counted between two and nine times. The chain has TRBV10-3 and TRBJ1-2; D perhaps matches TRBD1 (6 bases). The CDR3 covers 14 residues. CDR1 and CDR2 from the germline V gene are ENHRY and SYGVKD. Trimming took off 4 bases at V and 7 bases at J, with 16 bases between the two ends. CDR3 amino acids: CAISVSTGQGGYTF. Written as DNA, the CDR3 is TGTGCCATCAGTGTATCAACAGGGCAGGGTGGCTACACCTTC.

V and J are TRBV4-1 and TRBJ1-6; D is possibly TRBD1 (5 bases). V lost 0 bases to trimming and J lost 5 bases, with 11 bases between them. This CDR3 spans 16 amino acids. From germline, CDR1 is MGHRA and CDR2 YSYEKL. As DNA, the CDR3 is TGCGCCAGCAGCCAAGATGGGGCGGGGGATAATTCACCCCTCCACTTT. As protein: CASSQDGAGDNSPLHF.

This chain links TRBV5-1 with TRBJ2-2, with D tentatively TRBD1 (5 bases). Per the germline V gene, CDR1 is SGHRS and CDR2 is YFSETQ. The CDR3 covers 16 residues. The V end was cut by 2 bases, the J end by 1 base, with 12 bases between. CDR3 nucleotides: TGCGCCAGCAGCTTCGGACACTCCGGGAACACCGGGGAGCTGTTTTTT. Translating it yields CASSFGHSGNTGELFF.

The genes are TRBV18 and TRBJ2-1; TRBD2 matches 12 bases. V lost 0 bases and J lost 6; bases outside the gene matches: 3. The CDR3 contains 16 residues. Germline V gene sequence: CDR1 KGHSH, CDR2 LQKENI. The CDR3 nucleotides are TGTGCCAGCTCACCACCCGCTAGCGGGGGGGCCAATGAGCAGTTCTTC. This encodes CASSPPASGGANEQFF.

The V gene is TRBV6-6, the J gene TRBJ1-5; 8 bases map to TRBD1. CDR1 and CDR2 (germline): MNHNY, SVGAGI (reference sequence). J gave up 6 bases and V 2 bases, and 9 bases lay outside the gene matches. The CDR3 extends over 16 amino acids. As DNA, the CDR3 is TGTGCCAGCAGTTACCCCGACAGGGGCCCGGGTCAGCCCCAGCATTTT. Protein sequence: CASSYPDRGPGQPQHF.

The V call is TRBV27, the J call TRBJ2-5; no clear D gene. The CDR3 is 12 amino acids. With 2 bases removed from V and 2 bases from J, the gap between germline ends came to 3 bases. Germline-derived CDR1 and CDR2 are MNHEY and SMNVEV (reference sequence). CDR3 loop: CASSLLQETQYF. The CDR3, as DNA: TGTGCCAGCAGTTTACTACAAGAGACCCAGTACTTC.

This clone is a singleton in its sample. This chain uses TRBV1 with TRBJ2-5; the table's D call, TRBD2, was not checked against the DNA. TRBV1 is labeled a pseudogene. The CDR3 loop spans 19 amino acids. In DNA form, the CDR3 reads TGCACCAGCAGCCCCCAAACCCCCCGAGTGGGCGGGGGGGAAGAGACCCAGTACTTC. It codes for CTSSPQTPRVGGGEETQYF.

V gene TRBV19 combines with J gene TRBJ2-1; no reliable D call. The germline V gene encodes CDR1 LNHDA and CDR2 SQIVND (reference sequence). V lost 9 bases, J lost 3 bases, and 9 bases lay in between. The CDR3 is 12 amino acids. CDR3 in amino acids: CASASGYNEQFF. The CDR3 DNA is TGTGCCAGCGCCTCGGGCTACAATGAGCAGTTCTTC.

V gene TRBV29-1 combines with J gene TRBJ1-4; D remains ambiguous. The CDR3 totals 11 residues. Trimming pared 2 bases from V and 7 bases from J, leaving 5 bases between. Looked up from germline, CDR1 is SQVTM and CDR2 is ANQGSEA. CDR3: CSVERFEKLFF. CDR3 nucleotide sequence: TGCAGCGTTGAACGGTTTGAAAAACTGTTTTTT.

This chain joins TRBV6-1 and TRBJ1-1; a weak D match, TRBD1 (6 bases). The ends were cut back, 11 bases at V and 0 bases at J, with 19 bases in the middle. CDR1 and CDR2 from the germline V gene are MNHNS and SASEGT. This CDR3 region has 15 residues. The CDR3, as DNA: TGTGCCGGGACTCCCCCGGGACACGTGAACACTGAAGCTTTCTTT. Protein sequence: CAGTPPGHVNTEAFF.

The chain combines TRBV6-5 with TRBJ2-3; D perhaps matches TRBD2 (6 bases). Germline values: CDR1 MNHEY, CDR2 SVGAGI. The CDR3 runs to 14 residues. Trimming took off 7 bases at V and 1 base at J, with 12 bases between the two ends. The CDR3: CASTDPGGTDTQYF. DNA of the CDR3: TGTGCCAGCACCGACCCGGGGGGCACAGATACGCAGTATTTT.

This clone has only one observation. The chain has TRBV7-2 and TRBJ1-1; no reliable D call. Germline V CDR1 and CDR2: SGHTA, FQGNSA. There are 13 residues in the CDR3. Trimming removed 2 bases from V and 0 bases from J, with 4 bases in between. CDR3 coding DNA: TGTGCCAGCAGCTTAACCGTGAACACTGAAGCTTTCTTT. Translation: CASSLTVNTEAFF.

V usage is TRBV30 and J usage is TRBJ1-3; 9 bases align to TRBD1. CDR1 GTSNPN and CDR2 SVGIG come from the germline V gene (reference sequence). This CDR3 contains 16 residues. Trimming removed 4 bases from V and 1 base from J; junction bases left unmatched: 8. CDR3 bases: TGTGCCTGGACCCCCCCGGGACAGGGTTCTGGAAACACCATATATTTT. This encodes CAWTPPGQGSGNTIYF.

For the CDR3, the DNA is TGTGCCTGGAGTGTCAGACATATGATTGGCTACACCTTC. It specifies CAWSVRHMIGYTF. The V and J genes are TRBV30 and TRBJ1-2, with unresolved D. This CDR3 region has 13 residues. CDR1 and CDR2 from the germline V gene are GTSNPN and SVGIG (reference sequence). The ends were cut back, 0 bases at V and 7 bases at J, with 12 bases in the middle.

J is TRBJ2-4 and V is TRBV29-1, with D perhaps TRBD1 or TRBD2 (5 bases each). The CDR3 length is 17 residues. The germline V gene encodes CDR1 SQVTM and CDR2 ANQGSEA. Deletions cut 4 bases from V and 2 bases from J, with 21 bases between. CDR3 region: CSVVRQGPQDTKNIQYF. CDR3 nucleotides: TGCAGCGTTGTACGGCAGGGACCCCAGGACACCAAAAACATTCAGTACTTC.

V and J are TRBV7-2 and TRBJ2-2, with a weak D call TRBD1 (6 bases). This CDR3 is 18 amino acids long. CDR1 SGHTA and CDR2 FQGNSA come from the germline V gene. Trimming left V 4 bases short and J 4 bases short, with 22 bases between. The CDR3 here is CASSSRKAWAGATGELFF. CDR3 DNA: TGTGCCAGCAGCTCCCGTAAGGCTTGGGCAGGGGCCACCGGGGAGCTGTTTTTT.

The V call is TRBV9, the J call TRBJ2-3; TRBD2 agrees at 8 bases. V dropped 0 bases and J dropped 2; count of bases not matched to a gene: 2. Germline CDR1 reads SGDLS; CDR2 reads YYNGEE. The CDR3 covers 15 residues. The CDR3 nucleotides are TGTGCCAGCAGCGTAGAACTAGCGGACACAGATACGCAGTATTTT. This gives the protein CASSVELADTDTQYF.